This T cell receptor (beta chain) was recorded in a study of CD8 T cells in ankylosing spondylitis. Germline V gene lookup returns CDR1 SNHLY and CDR2 FYNNEI. Trimming removed 4 bases from V and 6 bases from J; junction bases left unmatched: 9. There are 14 residues in the CDR3. Researchers built TCR beta libraries using quantitative 5'-RACE with molecular barcodes. Each CDR3 protein gets one entry after TCRdb re-called the 5' RACE reads with MiXCR. The profile covers under 450,000 distinct CDR3 sequences, with roughly 22% appearing a single time and 13% taken by the ten largest. Whole-study findings and limits: The study looked at matched synovial fluid samples from ankylosing spondylitis patients. Disease-linked clones were reported to be significantly enriched there. Seemingly distinctive of ankylosing spondylitis blood was a TCR beta motif formed by eight highly homologous variants. Disease-linked clones had a CD8+ phenotype and relatively low frequency in peripheral blood.

A word on this clonotype: Its specificity is unknown.

The chain is built from TRBV2 and TRBJ2-7; 7 nucleotides match TRBD2. The source material was blood, either unsorted or a sorted T cell fraction (not recorded which). This TCR was sampled from a male donor with ankylosing spondylitis or in good health (not recorded which). The DNA for the CDR3 is TGTGCCAGCAGTGCGGCGGGGGTCAGTCCCGAGCAGTACTTC. This encodes CASSAAGVSPEQYF.